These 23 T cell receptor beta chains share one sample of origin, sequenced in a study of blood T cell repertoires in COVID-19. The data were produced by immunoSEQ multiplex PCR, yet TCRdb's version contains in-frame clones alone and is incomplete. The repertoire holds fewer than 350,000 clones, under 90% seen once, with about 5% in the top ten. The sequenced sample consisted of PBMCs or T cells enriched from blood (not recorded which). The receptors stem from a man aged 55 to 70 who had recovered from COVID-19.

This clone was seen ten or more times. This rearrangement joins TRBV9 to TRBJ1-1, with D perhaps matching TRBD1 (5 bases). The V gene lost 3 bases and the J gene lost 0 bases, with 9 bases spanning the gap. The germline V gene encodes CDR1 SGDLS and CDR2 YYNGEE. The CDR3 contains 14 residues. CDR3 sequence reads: CASSEDTMNTEAFF. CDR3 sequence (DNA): TGTGCCAGCAGCGAGGACACGATGAACACTGAAGCTTTCTTT.

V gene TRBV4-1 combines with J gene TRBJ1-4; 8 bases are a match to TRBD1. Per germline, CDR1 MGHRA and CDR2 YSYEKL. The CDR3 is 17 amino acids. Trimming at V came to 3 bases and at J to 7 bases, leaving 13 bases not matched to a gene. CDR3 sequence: CASSQIGIQGGGEKLFF. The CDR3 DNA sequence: TGCGCCAGCAGCCAGATAGGGATACAGGGGGGTGGTGAAAAACTGTTTTTT.

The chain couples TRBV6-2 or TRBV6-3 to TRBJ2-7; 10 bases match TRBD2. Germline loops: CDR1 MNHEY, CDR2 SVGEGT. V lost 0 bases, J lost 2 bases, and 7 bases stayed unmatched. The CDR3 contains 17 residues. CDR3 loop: CASSYSASGGQAYEQYF. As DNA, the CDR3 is TGTGCCAGCAGTTACTCGGCTAGCGGGGGACAGGCCTACGAGCAGTACTTC.

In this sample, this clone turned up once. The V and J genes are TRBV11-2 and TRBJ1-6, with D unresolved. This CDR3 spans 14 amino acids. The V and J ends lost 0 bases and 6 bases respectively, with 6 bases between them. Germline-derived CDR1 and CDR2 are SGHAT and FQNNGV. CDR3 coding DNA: TGTGCCAGCAGCTTAGAATGGAGTAATTCACCCCTCCACTTT. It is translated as CASSLEWSNSPLHF.

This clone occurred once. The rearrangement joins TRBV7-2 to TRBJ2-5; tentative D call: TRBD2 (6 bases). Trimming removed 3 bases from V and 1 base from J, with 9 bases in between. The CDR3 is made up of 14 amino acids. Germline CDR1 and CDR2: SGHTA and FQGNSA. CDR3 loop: CASSFETSQETQYF. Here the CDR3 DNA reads TGTGCCAGCAGCTTCGAGACTAGCCAAGAGACCCAGTACTTC. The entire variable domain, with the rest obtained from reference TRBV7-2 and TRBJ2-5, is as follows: GAGVSQSPSNKVTEKGKDVELRCDPISGHTALYWYRQSLGQGLEFLIYFQGNSAPDKSGLPSDRFSAERTGGSVSTLTIQRTQQEDSAVYLCASSFETSQETQYFGPGTRLLVL.

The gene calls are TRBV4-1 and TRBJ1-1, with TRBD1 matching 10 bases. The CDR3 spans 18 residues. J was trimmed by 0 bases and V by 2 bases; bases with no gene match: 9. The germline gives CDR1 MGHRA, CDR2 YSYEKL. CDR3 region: CASSQYGGTGVMNTEAFF. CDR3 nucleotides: TGCGCCAGCAGCCAATATGGGGGGACAGGGGTTATGAACACTGAAGCTTTCTTT.

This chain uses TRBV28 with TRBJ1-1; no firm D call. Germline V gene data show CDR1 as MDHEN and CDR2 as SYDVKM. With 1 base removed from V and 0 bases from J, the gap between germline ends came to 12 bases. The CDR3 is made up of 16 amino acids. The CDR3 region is CASSLSGFLMNTEAFF. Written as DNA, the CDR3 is TGTGCCAGCAGTTTATCGGGTTTCCTCATGAACACTGAAGCTTTCTTT.

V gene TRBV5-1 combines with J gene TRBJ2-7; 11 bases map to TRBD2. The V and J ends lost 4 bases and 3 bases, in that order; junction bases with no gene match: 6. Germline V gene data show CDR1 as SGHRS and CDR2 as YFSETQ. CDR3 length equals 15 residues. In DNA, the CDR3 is TGCGCCAGCAGCCAACTAGCGGGAGCGGGCTACGAGCAGTACTTC. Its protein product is CASSQLAGAGYEQYF.

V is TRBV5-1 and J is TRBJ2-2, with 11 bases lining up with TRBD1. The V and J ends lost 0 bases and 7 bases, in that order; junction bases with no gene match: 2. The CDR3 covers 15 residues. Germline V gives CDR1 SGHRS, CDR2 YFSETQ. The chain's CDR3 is CASSLGTGGHGELFF. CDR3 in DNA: TGCGCCAGCAGCTTGGGGACAGGGGGCCACGGGGAGCTGTTTTTT.

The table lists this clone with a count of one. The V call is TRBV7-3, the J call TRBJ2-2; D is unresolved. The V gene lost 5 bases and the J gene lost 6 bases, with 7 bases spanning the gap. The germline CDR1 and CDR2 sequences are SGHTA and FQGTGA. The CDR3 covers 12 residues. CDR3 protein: CASSPGPGELFF. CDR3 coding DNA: TGTGCCAGCAGCCCTGGCCCCGGGGAGCTGTTTTTT. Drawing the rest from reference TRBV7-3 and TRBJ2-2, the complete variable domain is GAGVSQTPSNKVTEKGKYVELRCDPISGHTALYWYRQSLGQGPEFLIYFQGTGAADDSGLPNDRFFAVRPEGSVSTLKIQRTERGDSAVYLCASSPGPGELFFGEGSRLTVL.

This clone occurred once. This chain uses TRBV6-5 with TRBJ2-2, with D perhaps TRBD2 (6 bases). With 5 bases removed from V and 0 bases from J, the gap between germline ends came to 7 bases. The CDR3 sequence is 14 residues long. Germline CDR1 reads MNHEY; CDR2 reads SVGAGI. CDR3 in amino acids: CASSRLANTGELFF. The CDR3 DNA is TGTGCCAGCAGTCGACTAGCGAACACCGGGGAGCTGTTTTTT.

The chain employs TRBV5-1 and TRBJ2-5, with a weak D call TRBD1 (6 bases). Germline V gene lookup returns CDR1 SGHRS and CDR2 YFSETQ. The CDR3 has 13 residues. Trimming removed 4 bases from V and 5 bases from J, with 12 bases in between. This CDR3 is CASSAGVSETQYF. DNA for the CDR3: TGCGCCAGCAGCGCAGGGGTCAGTGAGACCCAGTACTTC.

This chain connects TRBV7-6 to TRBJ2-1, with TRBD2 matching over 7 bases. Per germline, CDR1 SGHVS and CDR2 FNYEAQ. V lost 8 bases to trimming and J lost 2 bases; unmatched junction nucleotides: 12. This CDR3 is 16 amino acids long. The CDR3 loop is CASVLREPPAYNEQFF. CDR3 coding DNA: TGTGCCAGCGTTCTGCGGGAGCCTCCTGCCTACAATGAGCAGTTCTTC.

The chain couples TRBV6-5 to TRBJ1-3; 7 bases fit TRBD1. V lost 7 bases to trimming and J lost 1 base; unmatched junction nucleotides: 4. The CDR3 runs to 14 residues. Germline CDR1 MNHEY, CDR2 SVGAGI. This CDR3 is CASTKGASGNTIYF. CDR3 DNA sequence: TGTGCCAGCACCAAGGGGGCGTCTGGAAACACCATATATTTT.

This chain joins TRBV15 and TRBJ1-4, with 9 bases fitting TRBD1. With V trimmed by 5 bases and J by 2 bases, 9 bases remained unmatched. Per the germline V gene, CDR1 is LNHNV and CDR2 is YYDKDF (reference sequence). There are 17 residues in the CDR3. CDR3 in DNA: TGTGCCACCAGCCGGGGGTTGACAGGGGGGACTAATGAAAAACTGTTTTTT. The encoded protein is CATSRGLTGGTNEKLFF.

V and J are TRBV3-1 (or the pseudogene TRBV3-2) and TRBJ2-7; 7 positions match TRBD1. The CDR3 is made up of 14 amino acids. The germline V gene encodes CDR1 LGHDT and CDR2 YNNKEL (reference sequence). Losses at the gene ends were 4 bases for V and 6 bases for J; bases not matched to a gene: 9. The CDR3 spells CASSRQGSLGEQYF. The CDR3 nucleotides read TGTGCCAGCAGCCGACAGGGTTCGCTAGGCGAGCAGTACTTC.

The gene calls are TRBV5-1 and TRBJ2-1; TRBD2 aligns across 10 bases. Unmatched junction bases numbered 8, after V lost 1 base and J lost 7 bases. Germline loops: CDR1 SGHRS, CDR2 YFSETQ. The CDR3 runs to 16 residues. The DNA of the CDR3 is TGCGCCAGCAGCTTGACTAGCGGGGTAGGGTCAAATGAGCAGTTCTTC. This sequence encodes CASSLTSGVGSNEQFF.

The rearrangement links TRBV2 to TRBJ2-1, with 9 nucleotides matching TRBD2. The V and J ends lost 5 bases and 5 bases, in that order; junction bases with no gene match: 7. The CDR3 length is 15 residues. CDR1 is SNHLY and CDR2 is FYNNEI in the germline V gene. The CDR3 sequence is CASSSTRLADNEQFF. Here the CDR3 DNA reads TGTGCCAGCAGTTCTACCAGACTAGCGGACAATGAGCAGTTCTTC. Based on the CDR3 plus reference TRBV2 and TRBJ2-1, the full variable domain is EPEVTQTPSHQVTQMGQEVILRCVPISNHLYFYWYRQILGQKVEFLVSFYNNEISEKSEIFDDQFSVERPDGSNFTLKIRSTKLEDSAMYFCASSSTRLADNEQFFGPGTRLTVL.

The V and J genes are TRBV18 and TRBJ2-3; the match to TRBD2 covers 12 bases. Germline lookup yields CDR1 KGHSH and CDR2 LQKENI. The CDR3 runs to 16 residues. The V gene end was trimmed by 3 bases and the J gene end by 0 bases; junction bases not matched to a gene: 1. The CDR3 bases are TGTGCCAGCTCACCCACTAGCGGGAGGAGCACAGATACGCAGTATTTT. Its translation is CASSPTSGRSTDTQYF.

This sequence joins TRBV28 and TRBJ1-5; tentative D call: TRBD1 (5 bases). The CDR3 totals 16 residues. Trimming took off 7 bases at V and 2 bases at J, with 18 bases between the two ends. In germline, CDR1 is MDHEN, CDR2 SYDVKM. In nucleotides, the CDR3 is TGTGCCAGCACCACACCCGCAGGAGGGGGCAATCAGCCCCAGCATTTT. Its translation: CASTTPAGGGNQPQHF.

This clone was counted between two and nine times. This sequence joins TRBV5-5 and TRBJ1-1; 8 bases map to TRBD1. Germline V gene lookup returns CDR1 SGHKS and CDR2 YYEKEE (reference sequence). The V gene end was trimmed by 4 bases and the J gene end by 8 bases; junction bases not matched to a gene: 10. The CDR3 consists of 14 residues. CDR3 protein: CASSPPVQGAEAFF. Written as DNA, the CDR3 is TGTGCCAGCAGCCCGCCGGTCCAGGGGGCGGAAGCTTTCTTT.

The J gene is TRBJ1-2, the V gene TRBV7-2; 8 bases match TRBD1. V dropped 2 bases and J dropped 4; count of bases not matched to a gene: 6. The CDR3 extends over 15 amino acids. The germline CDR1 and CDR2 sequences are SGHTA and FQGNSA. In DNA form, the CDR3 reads TGTGCCAGCAGCTTATATGGGACAGGCTCCTATGGCTACACCTTC. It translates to CASSLYGTGSYGYTF.

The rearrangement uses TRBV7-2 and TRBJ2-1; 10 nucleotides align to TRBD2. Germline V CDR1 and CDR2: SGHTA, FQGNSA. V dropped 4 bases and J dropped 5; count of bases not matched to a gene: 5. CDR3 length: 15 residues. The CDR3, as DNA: TGTGCCAGCAGCTCGGGACTAGCGAAAAACAATGAGCAGTTCTTC. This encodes CASSSGLAKNNEQFF.